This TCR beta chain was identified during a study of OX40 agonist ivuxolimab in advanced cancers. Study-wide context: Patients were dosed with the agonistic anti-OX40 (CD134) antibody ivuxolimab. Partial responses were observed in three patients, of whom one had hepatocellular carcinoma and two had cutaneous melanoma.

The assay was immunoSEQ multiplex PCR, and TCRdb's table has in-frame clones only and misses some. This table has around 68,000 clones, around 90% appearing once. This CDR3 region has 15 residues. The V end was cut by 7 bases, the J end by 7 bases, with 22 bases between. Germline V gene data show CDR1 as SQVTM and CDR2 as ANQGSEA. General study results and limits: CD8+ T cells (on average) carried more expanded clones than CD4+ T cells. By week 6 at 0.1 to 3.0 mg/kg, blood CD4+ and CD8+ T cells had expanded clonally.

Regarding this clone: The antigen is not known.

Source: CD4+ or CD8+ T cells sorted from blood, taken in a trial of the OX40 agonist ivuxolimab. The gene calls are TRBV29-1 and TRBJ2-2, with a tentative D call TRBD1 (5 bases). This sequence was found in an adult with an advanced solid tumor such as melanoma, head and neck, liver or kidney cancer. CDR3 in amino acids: CSADPGGARIGELFF. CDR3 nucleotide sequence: TGCAGCGCAGACCCCGGTGGGGCGCGTATCGGGGAGCTGTTTTTT.